Described below is a single TCR beta chain sequence and its context. Its matching antigen is unknown. The junction departs from the called germline gene at one end, perhaps through a read error. This sample stems from a study of graft-versus-host responses after intestinal transplantation. Study-wide findings and caveats: Some patients had graft-donor T cell macrochimerism, and their allografts showed high graft-versus-host to host-versus-graft clonal ratios.

Using immunoSEQ multiplex PCR, the repertoire was profiled, and TCRdb retains in-frame clones only, with some absent. The sample records some 140,000 clones, 90% to 95% being singletons. The CDR3 loop spans 15 amino acids. Germline values: CDR1 PRHDT, CDR2 FYEKMQ (reference sequence). The receptor comes from a human donor who received an intestinal transplant. The sample was unstimulated CD4+ T cells sorted from spleen or lymph node cells, taken before intestinal transplant. The chain recombines TRBV13 with TRBJ2-2; D is tentatively TRBD1 or TRBD2 (5 bases each). The CDR3 is CASNERGVGPGEPFF. The CDR3 nucleotides read TGTGCCAGCAACGAGAGAGGGGTGGGTCCCGGGGAGCCGTTTTTT. Complete variable domain (other parts from reference TRBV13 and TRBJ2-2): AAGVIQSPRHLIKEKRETATLKCYPIPRHDTVYWYQQGPGQDPQFLISFYEKMQSDKGSIPDRFSAQQFSDYHSELNMSSLELGDSALYFCASNERGVGPGEPFFGEGSRLTVL.